Here is one T cell receptor (beta chain) with its context. Antigen: not known. The V segment lost 10 bases and the J segment 4 bases; nucleotides outside the gene matches: 13. CDR1 ENHRY and CDR2 SYGVKD come from the germline V gene. The CDR3 sequence is 16 residues long. The data belong to a study of cytomegalovirus exposure and HLA in healthy donors. Though probably carrying unrecorded immune exposures, donors were nominally healthy at sampling. 60 Vbeta and 13 Jbeta primers were used in PCR. Generated by immunoSEQ multiplex PCR, the TCRdb table keeps only in-frame clones and is missing some. The table shows roughly 200,000 clones, with 78% occurring only once. Study-wide findings and caveats: Published work reported that the classifier diagnosed cytomegalovirus status with high specificity and sensitivity. Among CMV-associated TCR beta chains, most appeared HLA-restricted in a later analysis. Cytomegalovirus-associated TCR beta chains were listed, numbering 150 to 200.

The V and J genes are TRBV10-3 and TRBJ2-7; TRBD2 matches at 13 bases. The sequence was collected from a female donor in good health and CMV-seronegative. The sequenced sample consisted of PBMCs. The CDR3 DNA reads as TGTGCCACCCACCCTACTAGCGGGAGGGCCGGGTACGAGCAGTACTTC. It codes for CATHPTSGRAGYEQYF.